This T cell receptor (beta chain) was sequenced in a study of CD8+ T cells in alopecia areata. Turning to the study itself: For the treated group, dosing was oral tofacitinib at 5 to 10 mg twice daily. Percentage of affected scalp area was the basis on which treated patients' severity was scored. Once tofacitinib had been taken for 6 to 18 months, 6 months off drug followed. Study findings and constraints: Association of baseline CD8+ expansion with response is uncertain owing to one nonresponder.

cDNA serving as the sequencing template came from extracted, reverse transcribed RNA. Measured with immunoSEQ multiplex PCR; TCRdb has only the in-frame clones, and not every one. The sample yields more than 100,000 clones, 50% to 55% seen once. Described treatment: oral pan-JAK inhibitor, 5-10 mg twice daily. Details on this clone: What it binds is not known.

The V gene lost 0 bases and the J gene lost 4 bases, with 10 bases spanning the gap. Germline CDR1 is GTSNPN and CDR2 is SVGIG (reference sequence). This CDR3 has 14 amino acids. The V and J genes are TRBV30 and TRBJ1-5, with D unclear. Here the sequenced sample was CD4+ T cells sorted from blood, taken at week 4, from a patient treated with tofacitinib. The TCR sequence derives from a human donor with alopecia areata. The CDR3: CAWSVLSENQPQHF. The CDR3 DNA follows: TGTGCCTGGAGTGTATTGTCGGAGAATCAGCCCCAGCATTTT.